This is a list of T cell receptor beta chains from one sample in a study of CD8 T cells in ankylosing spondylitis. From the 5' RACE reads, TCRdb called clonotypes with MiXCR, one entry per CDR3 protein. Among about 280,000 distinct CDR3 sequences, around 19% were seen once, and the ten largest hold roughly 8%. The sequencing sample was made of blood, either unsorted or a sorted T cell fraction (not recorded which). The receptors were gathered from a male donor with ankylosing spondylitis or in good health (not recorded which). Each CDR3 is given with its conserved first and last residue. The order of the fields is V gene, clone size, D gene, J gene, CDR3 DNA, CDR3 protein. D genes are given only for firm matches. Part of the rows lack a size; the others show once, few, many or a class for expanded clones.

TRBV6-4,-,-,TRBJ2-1,TGTGCCAGCAGTGACGAGGCCCGCAATGAGCAGTTCTTC,CASSDEARNEQFF
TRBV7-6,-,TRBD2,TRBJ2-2,TGTGCCAGCAGCTTAGCGCACGGACTAGGACCCGGGGAGCTGTTTTTT,CASSLAHGLGPGELFF
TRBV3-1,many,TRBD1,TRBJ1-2,TGTGCCAGCAGCCCCCTAGACAGGGAAGGAGGCTACACCTTC,CASSPLDREGGYTF
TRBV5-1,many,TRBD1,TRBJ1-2,TGCGCCAGCAGCCTGGACAGGGACTATGGCTACACCTTC,CASSLDRDYGYTF
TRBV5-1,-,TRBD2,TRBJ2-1,TGCGCCAGCAGCTTTAGCGGGAGGAAAAGCGATGAGCAGTTCTTC,CASSFSGRKSDEQFF
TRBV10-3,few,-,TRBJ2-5,TGTGCCATCAGTGATTGGGGGCGGATCGAGACCCAGTACTTC,CAISDWGRIETQYF
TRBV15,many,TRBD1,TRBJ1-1,TGTGCCACCAGTGAAGGGGGCAGGGGGCGAACTGAAGCTTTCTTT,CATSEGGRGRTEAFF
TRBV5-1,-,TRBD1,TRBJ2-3,TGCGCCAGTGGACAGGGGGCCGAAGCAGATACGCAGTATTTT,CASGQGAEADTQYF
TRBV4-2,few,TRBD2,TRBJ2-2,TGTGCCAGCAGCCAGGGTCTAGCGGGGAACACCGGGGAGCTGTTTTTT,CASSQGLAGNTGELFF
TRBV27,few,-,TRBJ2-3,TGTGCCAGCAGTTTCCAAGGGGGTACGCAGTATTTT,CASSFQGGTQYF
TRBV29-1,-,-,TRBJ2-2,TGCAGCGTTGAAGTAGGAACGGCCGGGGAGCTGTTTTTT,CSVEVGTAGELFF
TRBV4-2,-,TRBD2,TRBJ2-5,TGTGCCAGCAGCCAAGTGGGGGGGCAAGAGACCCAGTACTTC,CASSQVGGQETQYF
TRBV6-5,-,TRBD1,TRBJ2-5,TGTGCCAGCAGTTACCGGACAGGCCAAGAGACCCAGTACTTC,CASSYRTGQETQYF
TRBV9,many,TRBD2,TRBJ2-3,TGTGCCAGCAGCGTCGGTCTAGCGGGAGGTACTTACACAGATACGCAGTATTTT,CASSVGLAGGTYTDTQYF
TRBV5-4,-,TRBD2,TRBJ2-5,TGTGCCAGCAGCGGGGGGACTAGCGGGGAGACCCAGTACTTC,CASSGGTSGETQYF
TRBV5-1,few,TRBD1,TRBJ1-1,TGCGCCAGCAGGACCGCGCAGGGGGTCACTGAAGCTTTCTTT,CASRTAQGVTEAFF
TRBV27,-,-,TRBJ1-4,TGTGCCAGCAGTTTTTTCCCCCCCACCATCGGGAATGAAAAACTGTTTTTT,CASSFFPPTIGNEKLFF
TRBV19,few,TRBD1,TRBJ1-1,TGTGCCAGTAGTTTACGGCCGGGACAGGCGATTAACACTGAAGCTTTCTTT,CASSLRPGQAINTEAFF
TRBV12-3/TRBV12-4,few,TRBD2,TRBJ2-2,TGTGCCAGCAGTCTTCGACTAGCGGAGGACACCGGGGAGCTGTTTTTT,CASSLRLAEDTGELFF
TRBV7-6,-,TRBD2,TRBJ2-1,TGTGCCAGCAGCTTAGCGGGGACTAGTCCCCATGAGCAGTTCTTC,CASSLAGTSPHEQFF
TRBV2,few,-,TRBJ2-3,TGTGCCAGCAGTACAGAGAGCACAGATACGCAGTATTTT,CASSTESTDTQYF
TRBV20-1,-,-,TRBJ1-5,TGCAGTGCTAGGGACACCAATCAGCCCCAGCATTTT,CSARDTNQPQHF
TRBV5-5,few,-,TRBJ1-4,TGTGCCAGCAGCTTGGAGTCTCCGGGGACTACAACTAATGAAAAACTGTTTTTT,CASSLESPGTTTNEKLFF
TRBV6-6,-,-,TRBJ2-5,TGTGCCAGCAGACAGGGTAAAGAGACCCAGTACTTC,CASRQGKETQYF
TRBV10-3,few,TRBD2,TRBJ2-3,TGTGCCATCAGAGAGCGGGAGATGGGCACAGATACGCAGTATTTT,CAIREREMGTDTQYF
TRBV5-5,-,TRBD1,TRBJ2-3,TGTACCAGCAGCCCATCGGGACAGGGAGTATACGATACGCAGTATTTT,CTSSPSGQGVYDTQYF
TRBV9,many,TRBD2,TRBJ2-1,TGTGCCAGCAGCGTAGCTACTGCGGGGGGGCGATTCAATGAGCAGTTCTTC,CASSVATAGGRFNEQFF
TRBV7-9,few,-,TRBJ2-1,TGTGCCAGCAGCGCTCCCAGCGACAATGAGCAGTTCTTC,CASSAPSDNEQFF
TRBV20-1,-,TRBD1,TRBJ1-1,TGCAGTGCTAGAGGCGGGGCAGGGGGCACTGAAGCTTTCTTT,CSARGGAGGTEAFF
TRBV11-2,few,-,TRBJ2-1,TGTGCCAGCAGCTTGCCCGGACAGCGAGGTGAGCAGTTCTTC,CASSLPGQRGEQFF
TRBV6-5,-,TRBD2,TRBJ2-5,TGTGCCAGCAGTTATAGCGGGAGGGCCCAAGAGACCCAGTACTTC,CASSYSGRAQETQYF
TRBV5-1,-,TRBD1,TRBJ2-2,TGCGCCAGCAGCTCGGGACAGGGGGTCACCGGGGAGCTGTTTTTT,CASSSGQGVTGELFF
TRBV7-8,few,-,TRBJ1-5,TGTGCCAGCAGCCCCAGGGATTCTGGGGCCCAGCATTTT,CASSPRDSGAQHF
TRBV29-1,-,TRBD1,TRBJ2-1,TGCAGCGTTGCCCCACAGGGGTTCAGTCACAATGAGCAGTTCTTC,CSVAPQGFSHNEQFF
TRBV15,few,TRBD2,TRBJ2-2,TGTGCCACCAGCATAGGACTAGCGAGTTCGAACACCGGGGAGCTGTTTTTT,CATSIGLASSNTGELFF
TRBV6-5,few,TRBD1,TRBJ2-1,TGTGCCAGCAGTTACTCCAGCGTCGGGGACAGGGTCTCCTACAATGAGCAGTTCTTC,CASSYSSVGDRVSYNEQFF
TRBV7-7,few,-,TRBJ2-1,TGTGCTAGCAGCTTAGATTTAGCAGGGATTAATGAGCAGTTCTTC,CASSLDLAGINEQFF
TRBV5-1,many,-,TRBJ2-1,TGCGCCAGCAGCTTGGACTTGAGCTCCTACAATGAGCAGTTCTTC,CASSLDLSSYNEQFF
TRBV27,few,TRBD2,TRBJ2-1,TGTGCCAGCAGACATCAGAGCGGGGGGGCCTACAATGAGCAGTTCTTC,CASRHQSGGAYNEQFF
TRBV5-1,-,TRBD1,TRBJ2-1,TGCGCCAGCAGCCCTGGACAGGGTATCAATGAGCAGTTCTTC,CASSPGQGINEQFF
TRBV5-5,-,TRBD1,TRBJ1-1,TGTGCCAGCAGCTCGCTGACAGGGAAGAACACTGAAGCTTTCTTT,CASSSLTGKNTEAFF
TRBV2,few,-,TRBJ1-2,TGTGCCAGCAGTGAGTCAGGAAACTATGGCTACACCTTC,CASSESGNYGYTF